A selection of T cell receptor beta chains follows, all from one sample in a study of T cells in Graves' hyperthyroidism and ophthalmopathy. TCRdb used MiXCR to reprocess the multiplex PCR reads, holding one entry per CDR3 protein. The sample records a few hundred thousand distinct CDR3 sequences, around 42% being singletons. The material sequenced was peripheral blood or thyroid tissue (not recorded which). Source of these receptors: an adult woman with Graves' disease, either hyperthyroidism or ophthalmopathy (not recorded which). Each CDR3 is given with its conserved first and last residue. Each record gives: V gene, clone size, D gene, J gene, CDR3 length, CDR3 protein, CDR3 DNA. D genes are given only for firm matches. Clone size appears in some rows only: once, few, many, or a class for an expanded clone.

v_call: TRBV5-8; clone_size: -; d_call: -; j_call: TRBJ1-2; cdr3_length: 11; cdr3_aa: CARGRDGGYTF; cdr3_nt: TGTGCTAGAGGAAGGGACGGTGGCTACACCTTC
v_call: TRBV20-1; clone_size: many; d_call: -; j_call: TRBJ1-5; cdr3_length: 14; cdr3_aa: CSATPGQNNQPQHF; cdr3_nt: TGCAGTGCTACCCCTGGACAGAACAATCAGCCCCAGCATTTT
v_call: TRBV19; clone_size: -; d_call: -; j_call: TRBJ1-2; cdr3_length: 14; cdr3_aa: CASSIETTVYGYTF; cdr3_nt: TGTGCCAGTAGTATAGAAACGACGGTCTATGGCTACACCTTC
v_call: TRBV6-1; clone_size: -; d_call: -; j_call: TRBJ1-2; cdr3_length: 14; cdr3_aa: CASSRTGSNYGYTF; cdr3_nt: TGTGCCAGCAGTCGAACAGGGTCTAACTATGGCTACACCTTC
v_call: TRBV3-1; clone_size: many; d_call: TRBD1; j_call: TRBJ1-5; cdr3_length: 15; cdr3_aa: CASSQDAGGRQPQHF; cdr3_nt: TGTGCCAGCAGCCAAGATGCAGGGGGCCGGCAGCCCCAGCATTTT
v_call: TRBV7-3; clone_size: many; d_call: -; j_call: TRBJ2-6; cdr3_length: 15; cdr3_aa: CASSLQGPGANVLTF; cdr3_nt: TGTGCCAGCAGCTTACAGGGTCCTGGGGCCAACGTCCTGACTTTC
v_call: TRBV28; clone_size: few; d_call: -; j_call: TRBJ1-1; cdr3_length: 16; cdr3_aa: CASIPPAETMNTEAFF; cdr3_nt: TGTGCCAGCATCCCCCCGGCGGAAACCATGAACACTGAAGCTTTCTTT
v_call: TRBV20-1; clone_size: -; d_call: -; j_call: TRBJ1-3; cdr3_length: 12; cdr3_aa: CSARREGNTIYF; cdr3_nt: TGCAGTGCTAGAAGGGAAGGAAACACCATATATTTT
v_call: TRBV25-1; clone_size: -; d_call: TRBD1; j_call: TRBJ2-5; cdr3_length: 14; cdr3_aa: CATSRTGMMETQYF; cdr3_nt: TGTGCCACCTCAAGGACAGGGATGATGGAGACCCAGTACTTC
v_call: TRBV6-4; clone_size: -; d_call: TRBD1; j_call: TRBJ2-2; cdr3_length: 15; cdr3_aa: CASKSGQGDTGELFF; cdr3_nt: TGTGCCAGCAAGTCGGGACAGGGAGACACCGGGGAGCTGTTTTTT
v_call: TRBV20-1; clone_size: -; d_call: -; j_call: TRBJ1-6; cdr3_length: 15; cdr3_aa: CSAHRGRVNNSPLHF; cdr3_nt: TGCAGTGCCCACCGCGGTAGGGTGAATAATTCACCCCTCCACTTT
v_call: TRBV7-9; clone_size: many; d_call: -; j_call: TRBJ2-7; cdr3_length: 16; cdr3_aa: CASSLVVGSSEDEQYF; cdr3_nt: TGTGCCAGCAGCTTAGTGGTCGGGTCTAGCGAGGACGAGCAGTACTTC
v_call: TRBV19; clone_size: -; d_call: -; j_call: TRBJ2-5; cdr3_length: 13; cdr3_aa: CASSISPGETQYF; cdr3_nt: TGTGCCAGTAGTATAAGCCCGGGAGAGACCCAGTACTTC
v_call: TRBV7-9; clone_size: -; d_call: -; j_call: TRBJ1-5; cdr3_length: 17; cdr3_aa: CVSSQVGGGGSYQPQHF; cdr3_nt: TGTGTCAGCAGCCAAGTCGGGGGTGGGGGTTCTTATCAGCCCCAGCATTTT
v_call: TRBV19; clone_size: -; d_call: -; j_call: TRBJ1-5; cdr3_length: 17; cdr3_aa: CASSITSRDQYTQPQHF; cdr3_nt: TGTGCCAGTAGTATAACCAGCAGAGACCAGTACACTCAGCCCCAGCATTTT
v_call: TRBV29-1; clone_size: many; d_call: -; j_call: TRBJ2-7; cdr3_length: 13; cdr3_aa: CSVVRESSYEQYF; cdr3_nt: TGCAGCGTAGTCCGGGAGAGCTCCTACGAGCAGTACTTC
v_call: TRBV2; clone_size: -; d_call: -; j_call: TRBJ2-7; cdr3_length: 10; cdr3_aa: CASLGYEQYF; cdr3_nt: TGTGCCAGCTTGGGTTACGAGCAGTACTTC
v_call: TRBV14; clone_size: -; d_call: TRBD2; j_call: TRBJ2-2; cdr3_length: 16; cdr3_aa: CASSPTSGLAAGELFF; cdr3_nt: TGTGCCAGCAGCCCGACATCGGGACTAGCGGCCGGGGAGCTGTTTTTT
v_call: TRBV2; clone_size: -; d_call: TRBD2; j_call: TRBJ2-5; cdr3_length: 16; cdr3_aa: CASSEGASGAQETQYF; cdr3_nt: TGCGCCAGCAGTGAAGGGGCTAGCGGGGCACAAGAGACCCAGTACTTC
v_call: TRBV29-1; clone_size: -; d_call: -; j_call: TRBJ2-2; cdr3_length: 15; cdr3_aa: CSVEDRYGNTGELFF; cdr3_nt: TGCAGCGTTGAAGATCGATACGGAAACACCGGGGAGCTGTTTTTT
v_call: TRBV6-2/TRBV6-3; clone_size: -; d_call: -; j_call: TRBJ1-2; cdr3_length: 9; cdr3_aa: CASSVASGF; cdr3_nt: TGTGCCAGCAGTGTGGCTAGCGGCTTC
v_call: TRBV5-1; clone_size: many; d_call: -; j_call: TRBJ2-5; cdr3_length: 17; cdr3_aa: CASSLGGGAAYQETQYF; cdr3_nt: TGCGCCAGCAGCTTGGGAGGGGGTGCAGCATATCAAGAGACCCAGTACTTC
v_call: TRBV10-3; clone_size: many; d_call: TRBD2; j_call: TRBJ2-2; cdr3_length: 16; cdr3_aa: CAISPGLAGISGELFF; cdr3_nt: TGTGCCATCAGCCCGGGACTAGCGGGAATCTCCGGGGAGCTGTTTTTT
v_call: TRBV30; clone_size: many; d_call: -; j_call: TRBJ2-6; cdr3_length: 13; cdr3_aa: CAWSNSGANVLTF; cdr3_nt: TGTGCCTGGAGTAACTCTGGGGCCAACGTCCTGACTTTC
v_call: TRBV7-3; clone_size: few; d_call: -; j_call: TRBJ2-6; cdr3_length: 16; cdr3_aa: CASSLSLLSGANVLTF; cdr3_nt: TGTGCCAGCAGCTTAAGTCTGCTCTCTGGGGCCAACGTCCTGACTTTC
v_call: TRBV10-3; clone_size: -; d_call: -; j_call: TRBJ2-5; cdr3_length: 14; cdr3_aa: CAISTDRKQETQYF; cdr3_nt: TGTGCCATCAGTACTGACAGGAAGCAAGAGACCCAGTACTTC
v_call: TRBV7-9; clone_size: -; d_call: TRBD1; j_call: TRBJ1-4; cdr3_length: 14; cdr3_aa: CASSAAGGDEKLFF; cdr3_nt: TGTGCCAGCAGCGCCGCAGGGGGCGACGAAAAACTGTTTTTT
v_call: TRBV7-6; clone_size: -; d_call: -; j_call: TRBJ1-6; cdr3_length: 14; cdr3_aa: CASSLAAGQSPLHF; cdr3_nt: TGTGCCAGCAGCTTAGCGGCAGGGCAATCACCCCTCCACTTT
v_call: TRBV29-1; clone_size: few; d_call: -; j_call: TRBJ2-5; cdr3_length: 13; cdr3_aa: CSVLSGAMETQYF; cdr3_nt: TGCAGCGTTTTGTCAGGGGCAATGGAGACCCAGTACTTC
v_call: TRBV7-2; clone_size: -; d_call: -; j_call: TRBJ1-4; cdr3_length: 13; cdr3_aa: CASSLAAYEKLFF; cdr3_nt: TGTGCCAGCAGCTTAGCGGCTTATGAAAAACTGTTTTTT
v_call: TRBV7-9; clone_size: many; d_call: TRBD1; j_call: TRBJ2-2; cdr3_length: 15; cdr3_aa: CASSRTGSGTGELFF; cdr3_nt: TGTGCCAGCAGCCGGACAGGGTCGGGCACCGGGGAGCTGTTTTTT
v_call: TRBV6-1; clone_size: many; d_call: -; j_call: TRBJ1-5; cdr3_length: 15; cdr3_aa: CASSAVGVRHQPQHF; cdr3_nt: TGTGCCAGCAGTGCGGTAGGGGTAAGGCATCAGCCCCAGCATTTT
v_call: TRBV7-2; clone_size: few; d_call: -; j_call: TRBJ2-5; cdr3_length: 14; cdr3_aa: CASSRRQVQETQYF; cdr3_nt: TGTGCCAGCAGCCGGAGACAGGTACAAGAGACCCAGTACTTC
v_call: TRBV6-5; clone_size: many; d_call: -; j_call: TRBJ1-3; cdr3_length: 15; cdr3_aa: CASSYVGLSGNTIYF; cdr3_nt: TGTGCCAGCAGTTACGTGGGACTCTCTGGAAACACCATATATTTT
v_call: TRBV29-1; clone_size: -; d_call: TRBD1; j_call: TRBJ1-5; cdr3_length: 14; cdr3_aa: CSVGTGGPYQPQHF; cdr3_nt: TGCAGCGTTGGGACAGGGGGGCCATATCAGCCCCAGCATTTT
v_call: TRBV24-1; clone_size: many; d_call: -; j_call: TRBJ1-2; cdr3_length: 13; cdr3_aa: CATSDAGLAGYTF; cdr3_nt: TGTGCCACCAGTGATGCAGGGCTTGCTGGCTACACCTTC
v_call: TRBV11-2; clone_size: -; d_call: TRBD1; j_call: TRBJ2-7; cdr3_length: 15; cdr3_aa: CASSSTGGSSYEQYF; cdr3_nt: TGTGCCAGCAGCTCGACAGGGGGTTCATCCTACGAGCAGTACTTC
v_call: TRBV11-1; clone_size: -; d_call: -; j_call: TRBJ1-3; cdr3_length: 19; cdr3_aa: CASSFGSGMGGDYGYTIYF; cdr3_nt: TGTGCCAGCAGCTTCGGCTCAGGGATGGGAGGCGACTATGGCTACACCATATATTTT
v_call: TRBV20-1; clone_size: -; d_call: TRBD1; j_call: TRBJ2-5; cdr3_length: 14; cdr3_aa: CSASGTGGTETQYF; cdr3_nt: TGCAGTGCTAGCGGGACAGGGGGCACAGAGACCCAGTACTTC
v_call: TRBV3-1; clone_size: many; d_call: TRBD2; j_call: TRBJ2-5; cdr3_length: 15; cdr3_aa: CASSPTGTSRETQYF; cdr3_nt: TGTGCCAGCAGCCCGACCGGGACTAGCCGAGAGACCCAGTACTTC
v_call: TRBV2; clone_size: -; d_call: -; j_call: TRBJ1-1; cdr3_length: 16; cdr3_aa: CASSELYGGGNTEAFF; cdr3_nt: TGTGCCAGCAGTGAACTATATGGGGGCGGGAACACTGAAGCTTTCTTT
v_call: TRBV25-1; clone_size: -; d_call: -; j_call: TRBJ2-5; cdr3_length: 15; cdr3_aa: CASGRGVGYEETQYF; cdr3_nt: TGTGCCAGCGGCCGGGGCGTGGGCTATGAAGAGACCCAGTACTTC
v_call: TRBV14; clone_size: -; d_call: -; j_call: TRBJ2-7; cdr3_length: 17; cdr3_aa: CASSPNLQGGDAYEQYF; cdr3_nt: TGTGCCAGCAGTCCAAACTTGCAAGGGGGGGACGCCTACGAGCAGTACTTC
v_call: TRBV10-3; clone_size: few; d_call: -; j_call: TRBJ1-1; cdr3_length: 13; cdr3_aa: CAISEEPNTEAFF; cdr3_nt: TGTGCCATCAGTGAAGAGCCGAACACTGAAGCTTTCTTT
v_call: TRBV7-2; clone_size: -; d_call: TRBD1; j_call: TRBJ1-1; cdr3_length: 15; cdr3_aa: CASSLSQGAATEAFF; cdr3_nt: TGTGCCAGCAGCTTAAGTCAGGGGGCGGCCACTGAAGCTTTCTTT
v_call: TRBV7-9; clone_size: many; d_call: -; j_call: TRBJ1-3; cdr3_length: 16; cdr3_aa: CASSPSYRAGGNTIYF; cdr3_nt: TGTGCCAGCAGCCCCTCATACAGGGCGGGGGGAAACACCATATATTTT